Reported below is one T cell receptor beta chain. What this receptor recognizes is not known. Per-nucleotide qualities are absent, and no much larger clonotype sits a single base away. The trial excluded patients who had a history of autoimmune disease or who were on systemic immunosuppression. Peripheral blood for TCR sequencing was collected from all dose cohorts at baseline, on cycle 4 day 1, and on cycle 7 day 1. The samples were drawn from a first-in-human, open-label, multicenter phase I dose-escalation trial of ivuxolimab. Adults with locally advanced or metastatic head and neck squamous cell, hepatocellular, melanoma or renal cell carcinoma were enrolled in the trial. Before TCR sequencing, CD4+ and CD8+ T cells were separately sorted from peripheral blood. Genomic DNA was extracted from sorted cells for sequencing of the TCRbeta CDR3 region. The immunoSEQ Assay was used for sequencing of TCRbeta CDR3 regions. In its TCRdb copy, this immuneACCESS table keeps in-frame sequences only and misses some clones. Where compared with another copy, unresolved V genes explain less than half of these, and the others have no known cause. For this sample there are tens of thousands of clones; roughly 86% appear just once. The ten largest clones capture approximately 6.6% of the sample.

The data were taken from a study of OX40 agonist ivuxolimab in advanced cancers. Regarding the complete study: Ivuxolimab was a fully human IgG2 agonistic monoclonal antibody targeting the costimulatory receptor OX40 (CD134). The monotherapy dose-escalation portion (N = 52 patients) of the phase I ivuxolimab trial is reported in the paper. In the dose-escalation cohort, around four fifths of patients were male, and the mean age was 60 years with a range of about 20 to 79. Intravenous ivuxolimab was administered to patients every 2 weeks at six dose levels: 0.01, 0.1, 0.3, 1.5, 3 and 10 mg/kg. Prior anti-PD-1, anti-PD-L1 or anti-CTLA-4 therapy was permitted, and 30% to 45% of dose-escalation patients had received checkpoint inhibitors. Of the roughly 52 dose-escalation patients, hepatocellular carcinoma was present in approximately 20, melanoma in roughly 15, renal cell carcinoma in 9 and head and neck cancer in 9. Partial responses were achieved by three dose-escalation patients, of whom one had hepatocellular carcinoma and two had cutaneous melanoma. The purpose of peripheral TCRbeta sequencing was to test whether ivuxolimab changed TCR sequence diversity and led to clonal T-cell expansion.

Overall study results and their limits: At doses from 0.1 to 3.0 mg/kg, clonal expansion was seen in both CD4+ and CD8+ blood T cells between baseline and week 6. Partial responders in the 0.1-3.0 mg/kg groups had among the lowest normalized peripheral clonal expansion, especially among CD8+ T cells. Low levels of normalized T-cell clonal expansion were also seen in some nonresponding patients. After ivuxolimab, CD8+ T cells had more expanded clones than CD4+ T cells on average. Antigen specificity was not determined for the clonally expanded peripheral T cells.

This material consisted of CD4+ or CD8+ T cells sorted from blood, taken in a trial of the OX40 agonist ivuxolimab. This sequence was found in an adult with an advanced solid tumor such as melanoma, head and neck, liver or kidney cancer.

CDR3 region: CAISEEVGNYEQYF. The DNA is TGTGCCATCAGTGAGGAGGTAGGGAACTACGAGCAGTACTTC. This sequence uses TRBV10-3 and TRBJ2-7; no D gene is confidently identified. V is clipped by 2 bases and J by 3 bases, and the sequence between their germline boundaries is 11 bases long. Spanning cysteine to phenylalanine, the CDR3 consists of 14 amino acids. The sequence is cut down to CDR3 DNA, 42 bases in frame from base 1. Taken from the germline V gene, the CDR1 and CDR2 loops are ENHRY and SYGVKD.